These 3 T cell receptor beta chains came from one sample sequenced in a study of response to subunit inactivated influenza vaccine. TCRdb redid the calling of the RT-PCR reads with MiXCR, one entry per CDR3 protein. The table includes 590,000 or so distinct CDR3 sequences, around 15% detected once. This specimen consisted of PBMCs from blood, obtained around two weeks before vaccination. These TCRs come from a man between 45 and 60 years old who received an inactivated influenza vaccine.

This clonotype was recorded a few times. The CDR3 loop reads CASSLYPGLAGQYTQYF. CDR3 sequence (DNA): TGCGCCAGCAGCTTGTATCCGGGACTAGCGGGGCAGTATACGCAGTATTTT. The genes are TRBV5-1 and TRBJ2-3, with 13 bases aligning to TRBD2. This CDR3 comprises 17 residues. Per germline, CDR1 SGHRS and CDR2 YFSETQ. Trimming at V came to 1 base and at J to 7 bases, leaving 9 bases not matched to a gene.

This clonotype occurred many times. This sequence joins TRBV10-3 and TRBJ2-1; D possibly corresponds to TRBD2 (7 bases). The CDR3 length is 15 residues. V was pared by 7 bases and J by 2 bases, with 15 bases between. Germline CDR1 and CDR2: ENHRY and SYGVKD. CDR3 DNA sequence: TGTGCCATCACCGCTGGGGGGGCACCCTACAATGAGCAGTTCTTC. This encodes CAITAGGAPYNEQFF.

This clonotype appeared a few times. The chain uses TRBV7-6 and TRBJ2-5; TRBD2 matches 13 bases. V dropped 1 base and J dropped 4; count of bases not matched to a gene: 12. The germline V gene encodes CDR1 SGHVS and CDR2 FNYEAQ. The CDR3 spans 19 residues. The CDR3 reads CASSLVGRLAGGPLETQYF. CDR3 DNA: TGTGCCAGCAGCTTAGTTGGCCGACTAGCGGGGGGCCCCCTAGAGACCCAGTACTTC.